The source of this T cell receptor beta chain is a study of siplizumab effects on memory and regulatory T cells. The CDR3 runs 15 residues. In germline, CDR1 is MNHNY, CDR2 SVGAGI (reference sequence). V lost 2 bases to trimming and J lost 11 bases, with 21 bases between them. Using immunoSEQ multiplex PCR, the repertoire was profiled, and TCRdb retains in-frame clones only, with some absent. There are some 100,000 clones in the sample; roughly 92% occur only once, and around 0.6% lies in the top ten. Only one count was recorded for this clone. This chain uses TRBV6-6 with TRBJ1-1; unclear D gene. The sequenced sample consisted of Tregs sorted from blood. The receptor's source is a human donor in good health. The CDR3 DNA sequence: TGTGCCAGCAGTTACGGCAGAGGGCTATATCAGCAGGCTTTCTTT. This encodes CASSYGRGLYQQAFF.